The 5 T cell receptor beta chains presented below share a single source sample, sequenced in a study of T-cell reconstitution after alpha-beta-depleted transplantation in children. Unique molecular identifiers were incorporated when the TCRbeta library was constructed. TCRdb reprocessed the PCR reads via MiXCR and lists one record per CDR3 protein. The sample has some 290,000 distinct CDR3 sequences; roughly 21% are singletons. Source: PBMCs, mostly from graft donor cells, taken 180 days after TCRalphabeta/CD19-depleted stem cell transplant. These receptors all come from a male patient between 5 and 17 years old who had a stem cell transplant for acute lymphoblastic leukemia, so the T cells may come from the graft donor.

The chain employs TRBV5-1 and TRBJ2-5; TRBD1 aligns across 8 bases. The V segment lost 3 bases and the J segment 6 bases; nucleotides outside the gene matches: 13. CDR3 length equals 16 residues. Per the germline V gene, CDR1 is SGHRS and CDR2 is YFSETQ. CDR3 protein: CASSWAIGQGGQTQYF. The CDR3 DNA reads TGCGCCAGCAGCTGGGCGATAGGACAGGGTGGGCAGACCCAGTACTTC. Supplemented by reference TRBV5-1 and TRBJ2-5, the full variable domain reads KAGVTQTPRYLIKTRGQQVTLSCSPISGHRSVSWYQQTPGQGLQFLFEYFSETQRNKGNFPGRFSGRQFSNSRSEMNVSTLELGDSALYLCASSWAIGQGGQTQYFGPGTRLLVL.

Ten or more counts support this clonotype. The chain has TRBV5-1 and TRBJ2-1; no clear D gene. In germline, CDR1 is SGHRS, CDR2 YFSETQ. Trimming removed 5 bases from V and 6 bases from J, with 9 bases in between. CDR3 size: 12 residues. CDR3 nucleotides: TGCGCCAGCAGGATAGTCCTCAATGAGCAGTTCTTC. Encoded protein: CASRIVLNEQFF.

The V call is TRBV7-2, the J call TRBJ2-7; 7 bases match TRBD1. V gave up 5 bases and J gave up 7 bases; unmatched junction bases: 17. Germline V CDR1 and CDR2: SGHTA, FQGNSA. This CDR3 is 16 amino acids long. The DNA for the CDR3 is TGTGCCAGCAGCCGATTGATAGGGGGCACAGTACGGGAGCAGTACTTC. Its protein is CASSRLIGGTVREQYF.

A few counts support this clonotype. This chain links TRBV6-1 with TRBJ1-1; D gene unclear. The CDR3 sequence is 13 residues long. The germline V and J ends were trimmed by 6 bases and 0 bases, with 8 bases remaining between them. Germline values: CDR1 MNHNS, CDR2 SASEGT. CDR3 residues: CASSRVMNTEAFF. CDR3 coding DNA: TGTGCCAGCAGCCGAGTAATGAACACTGAAGCTTTCTTT.

The sample holds a few counts of this clonotype. The chain has TRBV5-1 and TRBJ2-5; 9 nucleotides agree with TRBD2. The CDR3 runs to 15 residues. V was clipped by 1 base and J by 4 bases; unmatched bases: 5. Germline CDR1 SGHRS, CDR2 YFSETQ. The CDR3 DNA reads TGCGCCAGCAGCTTGAGTATAGCGGGAGTAGAGACCCAGTACTTC. Amino acids: CASSLSIAGVETQYF.